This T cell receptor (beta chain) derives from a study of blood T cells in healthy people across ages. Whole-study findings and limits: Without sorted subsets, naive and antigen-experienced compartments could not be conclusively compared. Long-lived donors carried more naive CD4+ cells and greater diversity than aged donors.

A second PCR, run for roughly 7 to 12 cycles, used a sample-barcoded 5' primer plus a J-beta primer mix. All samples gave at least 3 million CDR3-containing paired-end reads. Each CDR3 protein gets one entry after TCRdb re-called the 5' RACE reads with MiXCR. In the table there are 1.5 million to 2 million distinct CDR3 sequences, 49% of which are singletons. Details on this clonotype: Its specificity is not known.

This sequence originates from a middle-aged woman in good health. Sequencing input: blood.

CDR3 in DNA: TGCGCCAGCAGCCCGACCCAGTTAGGGAACGAGCAGTACTTC. Its translation: CASSPTQLGNEQYF. The V gene is TRBV5-1, the J gene TRBJ2-7; D gene uncertain. V shed 4 bases and J shed 5 bases, with 16 bases lying between them. CDR1 and CDR2 (germline): SGHRS, YFSETQ. This CDR3 has 14 amino acids.